A selection of T cell receptor beta chains follows, all from one sample in a study of Graves' ophthalmopathy and Graves' hyperthyroidism. TCRdb processed the multiplex PCR reads anew with MiXCR; each CDR3 protein has one entry. Of about 640,000 distinct CDR3 sequences in the sample, about 40% were seen once. Sequencing was done on a sample of peripheral blood. Receptors were obtained from an adult man with Graves' ophthalmopathy. The CDR3 runs from the conserved cysteine through the conserved F or W. The D gene is left open where the match is weak. Size is stated for part of the rows, as once, few or many counts, or as a class when the clone is expanded.

v_call	j_call	clone_size	d_call	cdr3_aa	cdr3_nt
TRBV12-3/TRBV12-4	TRBJ1-1	few	NA	CASNPWTPNTEAFF	TGTGCCAGCAATCCCTGGACCCCGAACACTGAAGCTTTCTTT
TRBV29-1	TRBJ2-5	few	TRBD1	CSVGQGAETQYF	TGCAGCGTTGGCCAGGGGGCAGAGACCCAGTACTTC
TRBV7-5	TRBJ1-2	many	NA	CISVPEARHRDRGYGYTF	NA
TRBV7-9	TRBJ2-7	few	TRBD1	CASSPYGDRRPYEQYF	TGTGCCAGCAGCCCTTATGGGGACAGGCGACCCTACGAGCAGTACTTC
TRBV12-3/TRBV12-4	TRBJ1-2	many	NA	CASSWTDTANYGYTF	TGTGCCAGCAGTTGGACAGATACAGCTAACTATGGCTACACCTTC
TRBV2	TRBJ2-2	NA	NA	CASSLQGAGTGELFF	TGTGCCAGTAGCTTACAGGGAGCTGGCACCGGGGAGCTGTTTTTT
TRBV9	TRBJ1-1	many	TRBD1	CASSAQPGQSEAFF	TGTGCCAGCAGCGCCCAACCGGGACAGTCTGAAGCTTTCTTT
TRBV6-6	TRBJ1-1	many	NA	CASSSLGGTEAFF	TGTGCCAGCAGTTCCTTAGGAGGGACTGAAGCTTTCTTT
TRBV29-1	TRBJ1-1	NA	TRBD1	CSLGGGRTEAFF	TGCAGCTTAGGAGGGGGCCGCACTGAAGCTTTCTTT
TRBV24-1	TRBJ1-5	NA	NA	CASSLPVGGRQPQHF	TGTGCCAGCAGTTTACCGGTGGGGGGGCGTCAGCCCCAGCATTTT
TRBV12-3/TRBV12-4	TRBJ1-1	many	NA	CTTGTLTEAFF	TGTACGACCGGGACACTCACTGAAGCTTTCTTT
TRBV7-9	TRBJ2-7	NA	TRBD2	CASSPPSAASGEVPYEQYF	TGTGCCAGCAGCCCCCCTAGTGCGGCTAGCGGGGAAGTTCCCTACGAGCAGTACTTC
TRBV7-9	TRBJ2-5	many	TRBD2	CASSKREGETQYF	TGTGCCAGCAGCAAGCGGGAGGGAGAGACCCAGTACTTC
TRBV7-8	TRBJ2-7	many	NA	CASSPTQGLTYEQYF	TGTGCCAGCAGCCCGACACAGGGATTAACCTACGAGCAGTACTTC
TRBV20-1	TRBJ1-1	many	NA	CSGWRHLNTEAFF	TGCTCGGGCTGGAGGCACTTGAACACTGAAGCTTTCTTT
TRBV25-1	TRBJ2-5	NA	TRBD2	CASSEGSGRWETQYF	TGTGCCAGCAGTGAAGGGTCCGGGAGGTGGGAGACCCAGTACTTC
TRBV7-2	TRBJ1-1	NA	NA	CASSLDPPRNTEAFF	TGTGCCAGCAGCTTAGATCCCCCAAGGAACACTGAAGCTTTCTTT
TRBV29-1	TRBJ1-1	many	NA	CSAQGGTEAFF	TGCAGCGCCCAGGGAGGGACTGAAGCTTTCTTT
TRBV9	TRBJ2-5	NA	NA	CASSQASDGETQYF	TGTGCCAGCTCACAAGCCTCGGATGGAGAGACCCAGTACTTC
TRBV5-5	TRBJ1-1	many	TRBD1	CASRPTGGTEAFF	TGTGCCAGCAGACCCACAGGGGGCACTGAAGCTTTCTTT
TRBV2	TRBJ2-5	many	TRBD2	CASSESAGTKTQYF	TGTGCCAGCAGTGAATCAGCGGGGACCAAGACCCAGTACTTC
TRBV15	TRBJ1-1	NA	NA	CATSRRRAGMNTEAFF	TGTGCCACCAGCAGACGCCGAGCAGGGATGAACACTGAAGCTTTCTTT
TRBV14	TRBJ1-2	few	NA	CASSQEGTNLYGYTF	TGTGCCAGCAGCCAAGAGGGGACAAATCTTTATGGCTACACCTTC
TRBV7-7	TRBJ2-3	NA	NA	CASSPRTGRTDTQYF	TGTGCTAGCAGCCCCCGGACGGGACGCACAGATACGCAGTATTTT
TRBV9	TRBJ1-2	many	NA	CASSPSDGYTF	TGTGCCAGCAGCCCATCAGATGGCTACACCTTC
TRBV29-1	TRBJ1-2	NA	NA	CRPATSINYGYTF	TGCAGGCCCGCTACGTCCATTAACTATGGCTACACCTTC
TRBV29-1	TRBJ1-2	once	NA	CSVAWREGQDTYGYTF	TGCAGCGTTGCGTGGCGGGAGGGCCAAGACACCTATGGCTACACCTTC
TRBV7-9	TRBJ1-5	many	NA	CASSFIDGDQPQHF	TGTGCCAGCAGCTTTATAGATGGGGATCAGCCCCAGCATTTT
TRBV25-1	TRBJ1-4	NA	NA	CASSEGRREVEKLFF	TGTGCCAGCAGTGAGGGGCGAAGGGAGGTTGAAAAACTGTTTTTT